This is a list of T cell receptor beta chains from one sample in a study of blood T cell repertoires in COVID-19. The repertoire was sequenced with immunoSEQ multiplex PCR; TCRdb's copy has only in-frame clones and lacks some. The sample contains about 270,000 clones, about nine tenths of which appear only once. Sequencing used PBMCs or T cells enriched from blood (not recorded which). These receptors were obtained from a woman in her fifties or sixties who had recovered from COVID-19. The CDR3 runs from the conserved cysteine through the conserved F or W. The D gene is left open where the match is weak. Clone size, where shown, is once, few, many, or a class for clones that have expanded.

once TRBJ1-2 - TRBV30 TGTGCCTGGAGTAGAAGAGAAAAGACAGGCGATGGCTACACCTTC CAWSRREKTGDGYTF
- TRBJ2-7 TRBD2 TRBV9 TGTGCCAGCAGCTCGGAACCGGGACTAGCGGGCTTAAGCTCCTACGAGCAGTACTTC CASSSEPGLAGLSSYEQYF
- TRBJ1-1 - TRBV18 TGTGCCAGCTCACCTCCCGCAGGGAACACTGAAGCTTTCTTT CASSPPAGNTEAFF
few TRBJ1-3 TRBD1 TRBV9 TGTGCCAGCAGCGCCCGAAGGACAGGCTCTGGAAACACCATATATTTT CASSARRTGSGNTIYF
- TRBJ2-7 TRBD2 TRBV7-2 TGTGCCAGCAGCTTAGCGGGGACTAGCCGTAGCGAGCAGTACTTC CASSLAGTSRSEQYF
- TRBJ2-2 TRBD2 TRBV7-9 TGTGCCAGCAGCCCCTGGACTAGCGGGAGCGTAAACACCGGGGAGCTGTTTTTT CASSPWTSGSVNTGELFF
- TRBJ2-2 TRBD2 TRBV6-2/TRBV6-3 TGTGCCAGTAGCGTGGGACTAGCAGCCGGGGAGCTGTTTTTT CASSVGLAAGELFF
- TRBJ2-7 - TRBV6-5 TGTGCCAGCAGGAGGTACACGGACTACGAGCAGTACTTC CASRRYTDYEQYF
- TRBJ1-1 TRBD1 TRBV6-5 TGTGCCAGCAGTTATTTTAGGACAGGGGAAGCTTTCTTT CASSYFRTGEAFF
- TRBJ2-7 TRBD2 TRBV11-2 TGTGCCAGCAGCTTATATAGCGGGAAGTCCTACGAGCAGTACTTC CASSLYSGKSYEQYF
- TRBJ1-6 - TRBV5-1 TGCGCCAGCAGCTTGGGCAGGGAGGGTTCACCCCTCCACTTT CASSLGREGSPLHF
- TRBJ1-4 - TRBV5-1 TGCGCCAGCAGCTTGTGGAACAGGGAGGAAAAACTGTTTTTT CASSLWNREEKLFF
- TRBJ2-3 - TRBV7-2 TGTGCCAGCAGCGCCAGACTAGAGAGCACAGATACGCAGTATTTT CASSARLESTDTQYF
- TRBJ1-3 - TRBV30 TGTGCCTGGAACTTTAATTCTGGAAACACCATATATTTT CAWNFNSGNTIYF
- TRBJ1-1 TRBD1 TRBV7-9 TGTGCCAGCCTGGGACAGTCGACTAGGAACACTGAAGCTTTCTTT CASLGQSTRNTEAFF
- TRBJ1-4 - TRBV3-1/TRBV3-2 TGTGCCAGCTCCAGGGAAAGGGCGAGTGAAAAACTGTTTTTT CASSRERASEKLFF
- TRBJ2-3 - TRBV20-1 TGCAGTGCCCCTGAGGATACGCAGTATTTT CSAPEDTQYF
- TRBJ2-7 - TRBV5-1 TGCGCCAGCAGCTTGGTGGGGCGCCGGGACGAGCAGTACTTC CASSLVGRRDEQYF
- TRBJ2-3 - TRBV28 TGTGCCTCAGGTGGCACAGATACGCAGTATTTT CASGGTDTQYF
- TRBJ1-1 - TRBV4-2 TGTGCCAGCAGCCAAGATCATCAGGGGATAGTGAACACTGAAGCTTTCTTT CASSQDHQGIVNTEAFF
- TRBJ2-7 - TRBV5-1 TGCGCCAGCAGCTTGTCCGGGGATCAAGTCGAGCAGTACTTC CASSLSGDQVEQYF
- TRBJ2-3 TRBD2 TRBV20-1 TGCAGTGCTAGTCATTTGCGGGGGGCGAAACTAGCGGGCCGCACAGATACGCAGTATTTT CSASHLRGAKLAGRTDTQYF
- TRBJ1-1 - TRBV7-9 TGTGCCAGCAGCTTAGCCTTGAACACTGAAGCTTTCTTT CASSLALNTEAFF
- TRBJ2-7 TRBD2 TRBV5-6 TGTGCCAGCAGCTTCAGGGGACTAGCGGGAGGGCTTATAAACTACGAGCAGTACTTC CASSFRGLAGGLINYEQYF
- TRBJ2-1 TRBD2 TRBV15 TGTGCCACCAGCACGACCCACCAACGACTAGCCCCGTACAATGAGCAGTTCTTC CATSTTHQRLAPYNEQFF
- TRBJ2-7 TRBD2 TRBV5-4 TGTGCCAGCAGCACCCTTGGTGGGAGGGCCCCGTACTTC CASSTLGGRAPYF
- TRBJ1-1 - TRBV13 TGTGCCAGCAGCTTCGACCCGGGACAAAACACTGAAGCTTTCTTT CASSFDPGQNTEAFF
- TRBJ2-1 - TRBV7-8 TGTGCCAGCAGCTTGGAAGAGGGTTATGAGCAGTTCTTC CASSLEEGYEQFF
- TRBJ1-6 - TRBV9 TGTGCCAGCAGCGTAGGAGGGTTAGGAAGTTCACCCCTCCACTTT CASSVGGLGSSPLHF
few TRBJ1-1 TRBD1 TRBV28 TGTGCCAGCAGGGACGATGGGACAGGGCTCACTGAAGCTTTCTTT CASRDDGTGLTEAFF
- TRBJ2-4 TRBD2 TRBV6-6 TGTGCCAGCAGTCCCCAGACTAGCGGGAAACCCACCACCAAAAACATTCAGTACTTC CASSPQTSGKPTTKNIQYF
- TRBJ2-3 - TRBV6-6 TGTGCCAGCAGTTACCAACAGGGAGCAGATACGCAGTATTTT CASSYQQGADTQYF
- TRBJ2-7 - TRBV6-5 TGTGCCAGCAGGCCCAGGGGCGAGTGGGGATACGAGCAGTACTTC CASRPRGEWGYEQYF
- TRBJ2-2 TRBD2 TRBV4-3 TGCGCCAGCAGCCAAGATCGCGGTAGCGGGAGTTTGAACACCGGGGAGCTGTTTTTT CASSQDRGSGSLNTGELFF
- TRBJ1-2 TRBD1 TRBV29-1 TGCAGCGTTGAAGCCCGGGACAGGGGTTTATCCAACTATGGCTACACCTTC CSVEARDRGLSNYGYTF
- TRBJ2-1 - TRBV23-1 TGCGCCAGCAGTCAATCAATCCTGACAGGCTACAATGAGCAGTTCTTC CASSQSILTGYNEQFF
- TRBJ2-2 TRBD2 TRBV10-3 TGTGCCATCAGTGCGACTAGCGGGAGGGCCGGTCTTCCCGGGGAGCTGTTTTTT CAISATSGRAGLPGELFF
- TRBJ2-7 - TRBV3-1/TRBV3-2 TGTGCCAGCAGATCCTCGGGGGATAGCTCCTACGAGCAGTACTTC CASRSSGDSSYEQYF
- TRBJ1-1 TRBD1 TRBV2 TGTGCCAGCAGTTTGACAGGGACTTTGATTGAAGCTTTCTTT CASSLTGTLIEAFF
- TRBJ1-2 TRBD1 TRBV29-1 TGCAGCGTTGCCGACGACAGGGTATATGGCTACACCTTC CSVADDRVYGYTF
- TRBJ2-1 - TRBV12-3/TRBV12-4 TGTGCCAGCAGTTTACAACTAATCAATGAGCAGTTCTTC CASSLQLINEQFF
- TRBJ2-1 - TRBV19 TGTGCCAGTAGTATATTTAAAGTAGCCTCCTCCTACAATGAGCAGTTCTTC CASSIFKVASSYNEQFF
- TRBJ2-3 TRBD2 TRBV7-2 TGTGCCAGCAGCGTTGAGGGTAGCGGGAGGGCCAGAGATACGCAGTATTTT CASSVEGSGRARDTQYF
- TRBJ2-5 TRBD1 TRBV19 TGTGCCAGTAGATTCCAGGGGGTGGAGACCCAGTACTTC CASRFQGVETQYF
few TRBJ1-6 TRBD1 TRBV7-8 TGTGCCAGCAGCCTGAGACAGGGGATCTCACCCCTCCACTTT CASSLRQGISPLHF
- TRBJ1-6 TRBD1 TRBV19 TGTGCCAGTAGTCCCCAGGGGGCGTACAATTCACCCCTCCACTTT CASSPQGAYNSPLHF
- TRBJ1-5 TRBD1 TRBV4-2 TGTGCCAGCAGCCAAGGGGAGCTACAGGGGGGTCAGCCCCAGCATTTT CASSQGELQGGQPQHF
- TRBJ2-2 - TRBV4-3 TGCGCCAGCAGCCAAGACAGGCAGGCTGCGAACACCGGGGAGCTGTTTTTT CASSQDRQAANTGELFF
- TRBJ2-3 TRBD2 TRBV24-1 TGTGCCACCAGTGATCGGGGGGACAGCACAGATACGCAGTATTTT CATSDRGDSTDTQYF
- TRBJ2-2 - TRBV7-2 TGTGCCAGCAGCTTGAGCGGACCGCGGTTGAGCGGGGAGCTGTTTTTT CASSLSGPRLSGELFF
- TRBJ2-7 - TRBV28 - CASSSSGPFPEQYF
- TRBJ2-1 - TRBV28 TGTGCCAGCAGTTTAGCCCCCTCGGTTGGGCGAAATGAGCAGTTCTTC CASSLAPSVGRNEQFF
once TRBJ2-3 - TRBV19 TGTGCCAGTAGTATTCAGCGGAGCATGAGGACAGATACGCAGTATTTT CASSIQRSMRTDTQYF
- TRBJ1-3 - TRBV5-4 TGTGCCAGCAGCTTGCCCGACAGAGGAAGAAACACCATATATTTT CASSLPDRGRNTIYF
- TRBJ2-7 TRBD2 TRBV18 TGTGCCAGCTCACCAGCGGGAGGGGGAGAGCAGTACTTC CASSPAGGGEQYF
- TRBJ2-2 - TRBV4-3 TGCGCCAGCAGCCAAGATCTCAGGGGAGGGCCCGGGGAGCTGTTTTTT CASSQDLRGGPGELFF
- TRBJ2-7 TRBD2 TRBV5-1 TGCGCCAGCAGCTTATTCGGGAGGACCTCCTACGAGCAGTACTTC CASSLFGRTSYEQYF
- TRBJ1-4 - TRBV3-1/TRBV3-2 TGTGCCAGCAGCCAAGGAGGGTTTGGGCGCGAAAAACTGTTTTTT CASSQGGFGREKLFF